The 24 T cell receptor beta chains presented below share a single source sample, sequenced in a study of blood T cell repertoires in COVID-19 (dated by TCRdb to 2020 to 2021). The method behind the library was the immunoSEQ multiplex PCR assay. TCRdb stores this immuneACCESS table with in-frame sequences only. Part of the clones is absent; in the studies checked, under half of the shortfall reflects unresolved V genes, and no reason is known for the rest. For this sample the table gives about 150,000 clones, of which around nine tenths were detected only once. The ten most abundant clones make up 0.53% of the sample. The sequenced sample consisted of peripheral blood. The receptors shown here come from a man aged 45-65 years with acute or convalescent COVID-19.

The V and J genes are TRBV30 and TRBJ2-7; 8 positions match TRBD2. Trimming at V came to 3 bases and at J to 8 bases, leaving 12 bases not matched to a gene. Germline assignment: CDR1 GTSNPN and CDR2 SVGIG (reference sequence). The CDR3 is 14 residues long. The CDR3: CAWSRTSGLGQQYF. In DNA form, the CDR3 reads TGTGCCTGGAGCCGTACTAGCGGACTTGGCCAGCAGTACTTC.

In DNA, the CDR3 is TGTGCCTGGGGACAGGCTTCTGTCGGAAACACCATATATTTT. As protein: CAWGQASVGNTIYF. This rearrangement joins TRBV30 to TRBJ1-3, with 7 bases identical to TRBD1. CDR1 and CDR2 (germline): GTSNPN, SVGIG (reference sequence). Losses at the gene ends were 5 bases for V and 4 bases for J; bases not matched to a gene: 8. This CDR3 is built from 14 residues.

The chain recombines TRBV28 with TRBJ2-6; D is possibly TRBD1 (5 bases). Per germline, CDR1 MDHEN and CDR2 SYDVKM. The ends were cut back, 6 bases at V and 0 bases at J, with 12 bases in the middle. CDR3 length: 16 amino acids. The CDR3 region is CASSLGRYSGANVLTF. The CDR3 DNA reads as TGTGCCAGCAGCTTGGGGCGTTACTCTGGGGCCAACGTCCTGACTTTC.

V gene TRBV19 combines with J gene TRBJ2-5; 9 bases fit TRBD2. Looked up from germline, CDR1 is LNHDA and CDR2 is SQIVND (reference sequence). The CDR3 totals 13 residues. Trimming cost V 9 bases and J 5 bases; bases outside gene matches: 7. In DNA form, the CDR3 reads TGTGCCAGCCGGACTAGCGAGGGCGAGACCCAGTACTTC. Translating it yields CASRTSEGETQYF.

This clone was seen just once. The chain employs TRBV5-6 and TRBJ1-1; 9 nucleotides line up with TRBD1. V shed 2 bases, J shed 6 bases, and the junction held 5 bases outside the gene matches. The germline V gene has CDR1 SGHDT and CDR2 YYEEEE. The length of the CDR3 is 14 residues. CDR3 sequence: CASSLRDRVPEAFF. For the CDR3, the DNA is TGTGCCAGCAGCTTACGGGACAGGGTACCTGAAGCTTTCTTT.

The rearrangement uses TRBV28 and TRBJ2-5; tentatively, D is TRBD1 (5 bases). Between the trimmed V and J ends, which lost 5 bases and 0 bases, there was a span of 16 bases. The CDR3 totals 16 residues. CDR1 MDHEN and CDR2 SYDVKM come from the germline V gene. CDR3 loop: CASSRRQPQYQETQYF. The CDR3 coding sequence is TGTGCCAGCAGTCGCAGACAGCCTCAGTACCAAGAGACCCAGTACTTC.

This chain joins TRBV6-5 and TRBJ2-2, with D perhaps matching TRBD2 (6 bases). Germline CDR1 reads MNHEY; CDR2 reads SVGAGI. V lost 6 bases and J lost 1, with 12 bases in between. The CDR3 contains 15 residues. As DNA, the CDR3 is TGTGCCAGCAGAAATAGCGGCCGGAACACCGGGGAGCTGTTTTTT. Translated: CASRNSGRNTGELFF.

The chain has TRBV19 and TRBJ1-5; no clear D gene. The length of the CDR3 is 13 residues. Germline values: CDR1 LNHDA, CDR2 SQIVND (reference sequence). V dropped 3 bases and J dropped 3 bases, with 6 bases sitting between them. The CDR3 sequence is CASSMSVNQPQHF. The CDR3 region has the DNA TGTGCCAGTAGTATGTCCGTCAATCAGCCCCAGCATTTT.

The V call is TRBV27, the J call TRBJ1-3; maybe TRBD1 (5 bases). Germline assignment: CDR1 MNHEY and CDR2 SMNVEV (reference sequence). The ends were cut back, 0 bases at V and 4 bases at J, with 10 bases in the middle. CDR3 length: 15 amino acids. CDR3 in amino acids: CASSLSWDFGNTIYF. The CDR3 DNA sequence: TGTGCCAGCAGTTTATCTTGGGACTTCGGAAACACCATATATTTT.

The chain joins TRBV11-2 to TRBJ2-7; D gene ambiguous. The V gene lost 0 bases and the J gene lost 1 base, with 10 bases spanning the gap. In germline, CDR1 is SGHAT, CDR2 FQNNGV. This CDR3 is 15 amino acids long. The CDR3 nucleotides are TGTGCCAGCAGCTTAGATCGTAGTCGGTCCTACGAGCAGTACTTC. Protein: CASSLDRSRSYEQYF.

DNA of the CDR3: TGTGCCAGCAGCCCCGCGGCACAAACCTCTGGGGCCAACGTCCTGACTTTC. The encoded protein is CASSPAAQTSGANVLTF. The chain employs TRBV4-2 and TRBJ2-6; the D is unclear. Germline values: CDR1 LGHNA, CDR2 YNFKEQ. Trimming stripped 4 bases from V and 0 bases from J, with 13 bases between. This CDR3 is built from 17 residues.

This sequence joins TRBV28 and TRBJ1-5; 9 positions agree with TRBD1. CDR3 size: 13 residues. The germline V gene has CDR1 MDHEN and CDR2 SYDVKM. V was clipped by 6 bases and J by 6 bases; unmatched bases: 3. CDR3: CASSRTGAQPQHF. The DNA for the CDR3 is TGTGCCAGCAGCCGGACAGGGGCTCAGCCCCAGCATTTT.

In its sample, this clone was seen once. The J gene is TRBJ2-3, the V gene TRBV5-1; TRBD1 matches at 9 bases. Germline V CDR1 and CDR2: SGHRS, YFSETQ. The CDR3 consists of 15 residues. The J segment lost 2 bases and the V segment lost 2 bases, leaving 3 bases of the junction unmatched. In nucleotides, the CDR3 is TGCGCCAGCAGCTTACAGGGGGCTCTCACAGATACGCAGTATTTT. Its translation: CASSLQGALTDTQYF.

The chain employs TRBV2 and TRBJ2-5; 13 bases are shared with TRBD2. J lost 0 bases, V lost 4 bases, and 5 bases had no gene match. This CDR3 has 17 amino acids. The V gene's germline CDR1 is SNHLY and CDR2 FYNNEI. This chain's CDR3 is CASSGGTSGTHQETQYF. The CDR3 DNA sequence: TGTGCCAGCAGTGGGGGGACTAGCGGGACCCACCAAGAGACCCAGTACTTC.

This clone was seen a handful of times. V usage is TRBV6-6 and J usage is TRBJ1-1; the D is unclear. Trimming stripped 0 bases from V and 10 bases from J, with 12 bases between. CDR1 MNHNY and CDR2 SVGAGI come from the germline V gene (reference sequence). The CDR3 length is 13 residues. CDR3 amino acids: CASSYSVFGPAFF. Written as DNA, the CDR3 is TGTGCCAGCAGTTACTCGGTATTCGGTCCAGCTTTCTTT.

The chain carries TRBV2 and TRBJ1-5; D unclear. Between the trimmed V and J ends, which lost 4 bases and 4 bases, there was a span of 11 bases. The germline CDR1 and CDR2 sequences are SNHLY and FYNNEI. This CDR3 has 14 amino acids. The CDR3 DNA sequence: TGTGCCAGCAGTGGAGGCCGGAGGAATCAGCCCCAGCATTTT. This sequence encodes CASSGGRRNQPQHF.

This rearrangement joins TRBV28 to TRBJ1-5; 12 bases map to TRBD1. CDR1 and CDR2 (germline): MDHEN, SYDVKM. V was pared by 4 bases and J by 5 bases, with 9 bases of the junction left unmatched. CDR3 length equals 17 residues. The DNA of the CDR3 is TGTGCCAGCAGTTCCTCCGGGACAGGGGGCTTCTATCAGCCCCAGCATTTT. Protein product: CASSSSGTGGFYQPQHF.

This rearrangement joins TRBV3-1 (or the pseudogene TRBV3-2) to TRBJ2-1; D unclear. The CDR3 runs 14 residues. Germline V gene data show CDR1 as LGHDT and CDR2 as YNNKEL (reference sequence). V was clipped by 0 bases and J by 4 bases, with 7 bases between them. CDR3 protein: CASSQDDIYNEQFF. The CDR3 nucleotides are TGTGCCAGCAGCCAAGACGACATTTACAATGAGCAGTTCTTC.

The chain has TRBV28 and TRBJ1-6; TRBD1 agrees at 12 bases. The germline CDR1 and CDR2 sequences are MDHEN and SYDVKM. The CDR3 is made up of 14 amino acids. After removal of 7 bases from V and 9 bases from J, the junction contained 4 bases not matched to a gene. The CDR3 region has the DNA TGTGCCAGCATCCCGGGACAGGGGGCTTCACCCCTCCACTTT. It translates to CASIPGQGASPLHF.

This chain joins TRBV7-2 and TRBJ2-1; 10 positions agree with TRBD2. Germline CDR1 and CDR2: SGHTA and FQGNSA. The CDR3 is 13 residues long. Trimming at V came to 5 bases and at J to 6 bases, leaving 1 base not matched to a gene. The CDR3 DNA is TGTGCCAGCAGCCCTAGCGGGGGCAATGAGCAGTTCTTC. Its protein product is CASSPSGGNEQFF. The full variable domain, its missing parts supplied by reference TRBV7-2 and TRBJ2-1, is GAGVSQSPSNKVTEKGKDVELRCDPISGHTALYWYRQSLGQGLEFLIYFQGNSAPDKSGLPSDRFSAERTGGSVSTLTIQRTQQEDSAVYLCASSPSGGNEQFFGPGTRLTVL.

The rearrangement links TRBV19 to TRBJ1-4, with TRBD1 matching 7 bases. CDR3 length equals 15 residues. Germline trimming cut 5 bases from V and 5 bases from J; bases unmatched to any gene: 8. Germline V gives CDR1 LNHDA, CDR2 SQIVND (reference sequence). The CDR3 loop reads CASSATGTENEKLFF. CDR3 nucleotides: TGTGCCAGTAGTGCGACCGGGACAGAAAATGAAAAACTGTTTTTT.

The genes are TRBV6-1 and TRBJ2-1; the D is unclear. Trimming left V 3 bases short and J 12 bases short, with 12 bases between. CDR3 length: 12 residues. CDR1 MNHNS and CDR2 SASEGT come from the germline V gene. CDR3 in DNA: TGTGCCAGCAGTGAGACCCACACGGGGCAGTTCTTC. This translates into CASSETHTGQFF.

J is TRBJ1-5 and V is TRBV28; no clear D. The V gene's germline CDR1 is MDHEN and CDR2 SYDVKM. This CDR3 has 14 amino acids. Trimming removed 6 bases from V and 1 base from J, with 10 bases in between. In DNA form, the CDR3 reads TGTGCCAGCAGGAACAGAGGGAGCAATCAGCCCCAGCATTTT. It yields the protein CASRNRGSNQPQHF. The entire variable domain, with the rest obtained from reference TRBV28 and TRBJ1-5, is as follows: DVKVTQSSRYLVKRTGEKVFLECVQDMDHENMFWYRQDPGLGLRLIYFSYDVKMKEKGDIPEGYSVSREKKERFSLILESASTNQTSMYLCASRNRGSNQPQHFGDGTRLSIL.

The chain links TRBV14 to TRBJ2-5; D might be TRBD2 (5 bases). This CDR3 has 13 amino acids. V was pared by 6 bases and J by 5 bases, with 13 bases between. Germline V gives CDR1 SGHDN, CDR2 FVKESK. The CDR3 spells CASSTSSYETQYF. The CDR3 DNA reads TGTGCCAGCAGTACTAGTTCGTACGAGACCCAGTACTTC.